The TCR beta chain under discussion was sequenced for a study of human T cells and chemical hapten exposure. For the study at large: Mostly female, the patients presented with alopecia areata, totalis or universalis.

Time point denoted: patch test 2, 6 weeks after DPC sensitization. Specified treatment: therapeutic diphenylcyclopropenone sensitization with weekly scalp DPC. At every patch-test visit, blood was drawn before the patch test was applied. Patients had alopecia, were aged 18 to 70, and were not pregnant. Authors' processing steps: Across samples, TCR counts had a median of roughly 91,000 and ranged from about 20,000 to 690,600. TCRdb re-called the RACE reads with MiXCR, one entry per CDR3 protein. TCRdb, rather than the study authors, made the V and J calls. The sample lists under 450,000 distinct CDR3 sequences, more than 5% seen once, with less than 6.5% in the top ten. This clonotype was obtained from a woman younger than 35 with alopecia areata. Some clones in this sample may be carry-over from other donors' samples. The sequenced sample was whole blood, obtained in connection with sensitization to the hapten diphenylcyclopropenone (DPC).

The CDR3 loop reads CATSDGAYSGANVLTF. CDR3 nucleotide sequence: TGTGCCACCAGTGATGGAGCTTACTCTGGGGCCAACGTCCTGACTTTC. The chain has TRBV24-1 and TRBJ2-6; D remains ambiguous. Trimming pared 3 bases from V and 0 bases from J, leaving 8 bases between. The CDR3 consists of 16 residues. Per germline, CDR1 KGHDR and CDR2 SFDVKD.